Reported below is one TCR beta chain. Its antigen remains unknown. The data were produced by immunoSEQ multiplex PCR, yet TCRdb's version contains in-frame clones alone and is incomplete. The sample consists of about 350,000 clones, under 95% of them appearing once. The data are from a study of Ad26.COV2.S vaccination and SARS-CoV-2 variants. Whole-study findings and limits: TCR breadth and depth estimates may have understated total T cell responses. Substantial breadth in spike-specific CD8+ and CD4+ T cell responses was reportedly seen after vaccination. People given the vaccine had a wider spike-specific TCR breadth than placebo recipients did. Vaccine and placebo groups showed comparable non-spike TCR breadth.

V shed 6 bases, J shed 4 bases, and the junction held 2 bases outside the gene matches. CDR3 length equals 14 residues. The germline gives CDR1 MNHNS, CDR2 SASEGT. J is TRBJ2-2 and V is TRBV6-1; 10 bases are a match to TRBD1. Sample: peripheral blood, taken after recovery from COVID-19. The receptor was isolated from a human donor who had recovered from COVID-19. CDR3 coding DNA: TGTGCCAGCAGCCGGGACAGGGGCACCGGGGAGCTGTTTTTT. This translates into CASSRDRGTGELFF.